Following are 30 T cell receptor beta chains from one sample sequenced in a study of T cells after yellow fever vaccination. TCRdb independently ran MiXCR on the 5' RACE reads; one entry per CDR3 protein. The table has 550,000 or so distinct CDR3 sequences, roughly 19% seen once. Source: PBMCs, taken 15 days after the yellow fever booster vaccination. These receptors originate from a man between 25 and 39 years old who received the YFV17D yellow fever vaccine.

The J gene is TRBJ2-3, the V gene TRBV12-3 or TRBV12-4; 7 nucleotides align to TRBD2. J lost 1 base, V lost 3 bases, and 10 bases had no gene match. CDR3 length: 17 amino acids. CDR3 DNA: TGTGCCAGCAGTTTTCTGGCTAGCGGAGGAGGCACAGATACGCAGTATTTT. The encoded protein is CASSFLASGGGTDTQYF.

The chain carries TRBV7-2 and TRBJ2-3; TRBD2 might be the D (5 bases). Looked up from germline, CDR1 is SGHTA and CDR2 is FQGNSA. The CDR3 has 12 amino acids. V lost 5 bases and J lost 7, with 10 bases in between. The CDR3: CASSPGSNTQYF. Here the CDR3 DNA reads TGTGCCAGCAGCCCGGGGTCAAATACGCAGTATTTT.

This clonotype was seen a few times. V gene TRBV5-1 combines with J gene TRBJ2-3, with 7 bases identical to TRBD2. After removal of 10 bases from V and 7 bases from J, the junction contained 18 bases not matched to a gene. Looked up from germline, CDR1 is SGHRS and CDR2 is YFSETQ. This CDR3 has 15 residues. CDR3 sequence: CAPGPSAGARYTQYF. CDR3 nucleotides: TGCGCCCCAGGTCCTTCGGCGGGAGCTCGGTATACGCAGTATTTT.

This clonotype was seen a few times. The chain links TRBV6-2 or TRBV6-3 to TRBJ2-4; 7 nucleotides agree with TRBD2. V lost 7 bases to trimming and J lost 1 base; unmatched junction nucleotides: 4. Germline CDR1 is MNHEY and CDR2 is SVGEGT. The CDR3 sequence is 14 residues long. The CDR3 sequence: CASNFGGAKNIQYF. CDR3 nucleotides: TGTGCCAGCAACTTCGGGGGGGCCAAAAACATTCAGTACTTC.

This clonotype was detected a few times. V is TRBV7-2 and J is TRBJ2-1; unclear D gene. The CDR3 length is 14 residues. V lost 3 bases and J lost 2, with 8 bases in between. Germline values: CDR1 SGHTA, CDR2 FQGNSA. The CDR3 DNA reads as TGTGCCAGCAGCTTGCGGCGGACCTACAATGAGCAGTTCTTC. Translating gives CASSLRRTYNEQFF. Variable domain in full (rest from reference TRBV7-2 and TRBJ2-1): GAGVSQSPSNKVTEKGKDVELRCDPISGHTALYWYRQSLGQGLEFLIYFQGNSAPDKSGLPSDRFSAERTGGSVSTLTIQRTQQEDSAVYLCASSLRRTYNEQFFGPGTRLTVL.

The J gene is TRBJ2-3, the V gene TRBV5-4; the D is unclear. CDR3 length: 12 amino acids. The V end was cut by 2 bases, the J end by 8 bases, with 9 bases between. CDR1 and CDR2 from the germline V gene are SGHNT and YYREEE (reference sequence). This chain's CDR3 is CASSLDDFTQYF. The CDR3 nucleotides read TGTGCCAGCAGCTTAGATGATTTTACGCAGTATTTT.

This clonotype was seen more than once but under ten times. The genes are TRBV20-1 and TRBJ2-2; D may correspond to TRBD1 or TRBD2 (5 bases each). This CDR3 has 13 amino acids. Trimming took 6 bases from V and 5 from J, leaving 13 bases between them. Germline V CDR1 and CDR2: DFQATT, SNEGSKA (reference sequence). This chain's CDR3 is CSAPGRETGELFF. The CDR3 nucleotides are TGCAGTGCCCCTGGCAGGGAGACCGGGGAGCTGTTTTTT.

In regard to this clonotype: One junction end disagrees with the germline gene, perhaps due to a read error. J is TRBJ2-4 and V is TRBV7-6, with a tentative D call TRBD1 (6 bases). Germline-derived CDR1 and CDR2 are SGHVS and FNYEAQ. The CDR3 is 14 amino acids. CDR3 protein: CASSLGGGKNIQHF. The CDR3 bases are TGTGCCAGCAGCTTAGGTGGGGGCAAAAACATTCAGCACTTC.

This clonotype was found many times. The chain joins TRBV20-1 to TRBJ2-7; D unresolved. The CDR3 extends over 14 amino acids. V lost 0 bases, J lost 2 bases, and 11 bases lay in between. From germline, CDR1 is DFQATT and CDR2 SNEGSKA (reference sequence). DNA of the CDR3: TGCAGTGCTAGAGATCTCGAAAGAGCCTACGAGCAGTACTTC. Translating gives CSARDLERAYEQYF.

The chain has TRBV12-3 or TRBV12-4 and TRBJ1-3, with a tentative D call TRBD1 (6 bases). This CDR3 is built from 17 residues. Trimming left V 7 bases short and J 3 bases short, with 22 bases between. As DNA, the CDR3 is TGTGCCAGCACCCCCTCGGCCGGGGGCGCGGTTGGAAACACCATATATTTT. Residues: CASTPSAGGAVGNTIYF.

This clonotype was observed a handful of times. CDR3 sequence reads: CASSPTGGSYGYTF. The CDR3 coding sequence is TGTGCCAGCAGTCCGACAGGGGGCAGCTATGGCTACACCTTC. The J gene is TRBJ1-2, the V gene TRBV11-2; 10 bases line up with TRBD1. J lost 4 bases, V lost 6 bases, and 5 bases had no gene match. CDR3 length: 14 amino acids. Germline V CDR1 and CDR2: SGHAT, FQNNGV.

Only a few counts were recorded for this clonotype. The chain carries TRBV5-1 and TRBJ2-1; a weak D match, TRBD1 (6 bases). The germline gives CDR1 SGHRS, CDR2 YFSETQ. There are 14 residues in the CDR3. V was cut by 0 bases and J by 9 bases, with 13 bases left in between. The CDR3 reads CASSLDGRGSEQFF. The CDR3 region has the DNA TGCGCCAGCAGCTTGGATGGCAGGGGATCTGAGCAGTTCTTC.

This clonotype was observed a single time. The chain links TRBV20-1 to TRBJ1-4, with D unresolved. V dropped 0 bases and J dropped 9 bases, with 8 bases sitting between them. Germline lookup yields CDR1 DFQATT and CDR2 SNEGSKA (reference sequence). This CDR3 spans 12 amino acids. CDR3 bases: TGCAGTGCTAGAGACCCCGGGCAAAAACTGTTTTTT. It is translated as CSARDPGQKLFF.

This clonotype was recorded a few times. The chain employs TRBV6-1 and TRBJ1-5; a possible D gene is TRBD1 (5 bases). CDR1 and CDR2 (germline): MNHNS, SASEGT. The CDR3 is made up of 13 amino acids. Trimming stripped 6 bases from V and 4 bases from J, with 10 bases between. The DNA of the CDR3 is TGTGCCAGCAGCTTTAAGGGGAATCAGCCCCAGCATTTT. Amino acid sequence: CASSFKGNQPQHF.

The gene calls are TRBV10-3 and TRBJ2-6; D may be TRBD1 (6 bases). V was cut by 6 bases and J by 2 bases, with 11 bases left in between. There are 15 residues in the CDR3. Germline CDR1 ENHRY, CDR2 SYGVKD. CDR3 coding DNA: TGTGCCATCAGCTTGACAGGCGCTGGGGCCAACGTCCTGACTTTC. Translation gives CAISLTGAGANVLTF.

The gene calls are TRBV3-1 and TRBJ2-1; 9 bases are a match to TRBD2. V was clipped by 0 bases and J by 15 bases; unmatched bases: 6. Germline loops: CDR1 LGHDT, CDR2 YNNKEL (reference sequence). The CDR3 has 13 residues. The CDR3 is CASSQDRGTSSFF. The CDR3 bases are TGTGCCAGCAGCCAAGATCGGGGGACTAGCTCGTTCTTC.

This clonotype turned up a few times. This rearrangement joins TRBV5-1 to TRBJ2-7; D is uncertain. V was shortened by 3 bases and J by 6 bases, with 16 bases between the two germline ends. CDR3 length: 14 amino acids. The V gene's germline CDR1 is SGHRS and CDR2 YFSETQ. CDR3 protein: CASSSASEVGEQYF. In nucleotides, the CDR3 is TGCGCCAGCAGCTCAGCGTCCGAGGTTGGCGAGCAGTACTTC.

This clonotype was counted only a few times. The chain recombines TRBV10-3 with TRBJ2-7; D perhaps matches TRBD2 (5 bases). The CDR3 extends over 16 amino acids. CDR1 ENHRY and CDR2 SYGVKD come from the germline V gene. Trimming pared 8 bases from V and 7 bases from J, leaving 27 bases between. CDR3 coding DNA: TGTGCCATCTCCTCTCTTGGGGTCAGCGGCCTGGGAGAGCAGTACTTC. It codes for CAISSLGVSGLGEQYF.

This clonotype was counted only a few times. V and J are TRBV5-1 and TRBJ2-7, with 7 bases aligning to TRBD2. Germline CDR1 reads SGHRS; CDR2 reads YFSETQ. The CDR3 sequence is 16 residues long. The junction had 12 bases not matched to a gene; V was cut back by 4 bases and J by 2 bases. The CDR3 reads CASSRNPGDYPYEQYF. In DNA form, the CDR3 reads TGCGCCAGCAGCCGAAACCCGGGGGACTACCCCTACGAGCAGTACTTC.

The rearrangement uses TRBV9 and TRBJ2-2; 7 nucleotides match TRBD1. The CDR3 spans 17 residues. J lost 1 base, V lost 4 bases, and 10 bases had no gene match. Germline values: CDR1 SGDLS, CDR2 YYNGEE. The DNA of the CDR3 is TGTGCCAGCAGCAGGACACAGGGGATTCGGAACACCGGGGAGCTGTTTTTT. The encoded protein is CASSRTQGIRNTGELFF.

The chain joins TRBV12-3 or TRBV12-4 to TRBJ2-4; TRBD1 aligns across 8 bases. This CDR3 has 19 residues. J gave up 3 bases and V 3 bases, and 16 bases lay outside the gene matches. CDR3 sequence reads: CASSLPRTGRLLGKNIQYF. CDR3 DNA: TGTGCCAGCAGTTTGCCCCGGACAGGGAGACTTTTGGGCAAAAACATTCAGTACTTC.

This clonotype occurred a few times. The chain uses TRBV5-1 and TRBJ2-7; 11 bases match TRBD1. Germline CDR1 reads SGHRS; CDR2 reads YFSETQ. Trimming cost V 1 base and J 6 bases; bases outside gene matches: 3. The CDR3 is made up of 14 amino acids. This CDR3 is CASSLRTGGIEQYF. The CDR3 DNA reads as TGCGCCAGCAGCTTGCGGACAGGGGGCATCGAGCAGTACTTC.

At least ten counts were recorded for this clonotype. This sequence joins TRBV12-3 or TRBV12-4 and TRBJ2-5, with TRBD2 identical over 7 bases. This CDR3 region has 13 residues. Trimming cost V 7 bases and J 5 bases; bases outside gene matches: 7. As DNA, the CDR3 is TGTGCCAGCAACCTGGGAGGGAGGGAGACCCAGTACTTC. It translates to CASNLGGRETQYF.

This clonotype was observed a handful of times. This chain uses TRBV23-1 with TRBJ1-4, with TRBD1 matching 8 bases. TRBV23-1 is an open reading frame, and its role is uncertain. The CDR3 totals 14 residues. The ends lost 3 bases at V and 7 bases at J; junction bases unmatched: 4. CDR3 amino acids: CASSHQGAREKLFF. CDR3 nucleotide sequence: TGCGCCAGCAGTCACCAGGGGGCGCGTGAAAAACTGTTTTTT.

This clonotype appeared many times. The CDR3 protein is CSARDVSSPQPQHF. CDR3 DNA sequence: TGCAGTGCTAGAGATGTAAGCAGTCCCCAGCCCCAGCATTTT. The rearrangement uses TRBV20-1 and TRBJ1-5; no definite D call. Germline CDR1 and CDR2: DFQATT and SNEGSKA (reference sequence). Trimming shortened V by 0 bases and J by 7 bases, and 13 bases separated the two germline ends. CDR3 length equals 14 residues.

This clonotype was counted a few times. The chain employs TRBV3-1 and TRBJ2-1; 13 nucleotides match TRBD2. Unmatched junction bases numbered 13, after V lost 5 bases and J lost 9 bases. The CDR3 contains 17 residues. Germline CDR1 and CDR2: LGHDT and YNNKEL (reference sequence). The DNA of the CDR3 is TGTGCCAGCAGCAACGCACTAGCGGGAGGGACCACGGGTGAGCAGTTCTTC. Its translation: CASSNALAGGTTGEQFF.

This clonotype turned up a few times. This CDR3 is CAIWETGNDGQYF. The CDR3 bases are TGTGCCATCTGGGAGACAGGGAATGACGGGCAGTACTTC. The rearrangement joins TRBV10-3 to TRBJ2-7; 7 positions agree with TRBD1. The CDR3 spans 13 residues. V dropped 8 bases and J dropped 9; count of bases not matched to a gene: 13. CDR1 ENHRY and CDR2 SYGVKD come from the germline V gene.

This clonotype turned up a few times. The V call is TRBV5-1, the J call TRBJ2-1; D ambiguous. The CDR3 covers 13 residues. Germline V lookup: CDR1 SGHRS, CDR2 YFSETQ. V lost 7 bases, J lost 8 bases, and 16 bases lay in between. This CDR3 reads CASRTTVRDEQFF. The CDR3 DNA is TGCGCCAGCCGCACCACCGTCCGCGATGAGCAGTTCTTC. The full variable domain, in which reference TRBV5-1 and TRBJ2-1 provide the parts outside the CDR3, is KAGVTQTPRYLIKTRGQQVTLSCSPISGHRSVSWYQQTPGQGLQFLFEYFSETQRNKGNFPGRFSGRQFSNSRSEMNVSTLELGDSALYLCASRTTVRDEQFFGPGTRLTVL.

This rearrangement joins TRBV7-2 to TRBJ2-1, with TRBD2 matching over 7 bases. The CDR3 is 17 residues long. The germline V gene encodes CDR1 SGHTA and CDR2 FQGNSA. Germline trimming cut 1 base from V and 0 bases from J; bases unmatched to any gene: 6. The DNA of the CDR3 is TGTGCCAGCAGCTTAGTGCGCCTAGCGGTCTCCTACAATGAGCAGTTCTTC. Amino acid sequence: CASSLVRLAVSYNEQFF.

In its sample, this clonotype was seen a few times. The chain has TRBV6-5 and TRBJ1-1, with D unclear. CDR1 MNHEY and CDR2 SVGAGI come from the germline V gene. There are 14 residues in the CDR3. The V gene lost 0 bases and the J gene lost 6 bases, with 11 bases spanning the gap. The DNA of the CDR3 is TGTGCCAGCAGTTACTCTCGCCGGGCATCTGAAGCTTTCTTT. It translates to CASSYSRRASEAFF.